This is a list of T cell receptor beta chains from one sample in a study of OX40 agonist ivuxolimab in advanced cancers. TCRdb's table, derived via immunoSEQ multiplex PCR, lists solely in-frame clones and lacks some. This table has some 81,000 clones, around 85% appearing once. This sample comprised CD4+ or CD8+ T cells sorted from blood, obtained in a trial of the OX40 agonist ivuxolimab. Receptors were obtained from an adult with an advanced solid tumor such as melanoma, head and neck, liver or kidney cancer. The CDR3 runs from the conserved cysteine through the conserved F or W. Fields, in order: clone size, D gene, V gene, J gene, CDR3 DNA, CDR3 protein. The D gene is left open where the match is weak. Clone size is not always given. Where it is, it says once, few, many or a class for expanded clones.

clone_size: NA
d_call: TRBD2
v_call: TRBV7-8
j_call: TRBJ2-1
cdr3_nt: TGTGCCAGCAGCTTAGGGAGCGGGGGGGGTTACAATGAGCAGTTCTTC
cdr3_aa: CASSLGSGGGYNEQFF

clone_size: NA
d_call: TRBD1
v_call: TRBV9
j_call: TRBJ1-2
cdr3_nt: TGTGCCAGCAGCGTAGGGGGACAGGGTCTTAGTAACTATGGCTACACCTTC
cdr3_aa: CASSVGGQGLSNYGYTF

clone_size: NA
d_call: TRBD1
v_call: TRBV9
j_call: TRBJ1-5
cdr3_nt: TGTGCCAGCAGCCCCCCAGGGGGCAACCAGCCCCAGCATTTT
cdr3_aa: CASSPPGGNQPQHF

clone_size: NA
d_call: NA
v_call: TRBV18
j_call: TRBJ2-2
cdr3_nt: TGTGCCAGCTCACCCGGGGTCGGGGAGCTGTTTTTT
cdr3_aa: CASSPGVGELFF

clone_size: NA
d_call: NA
v_call: TRBV5-5
j_call: TRBJ1-3
cdr3_nt: TGTGCCAGCAGCCCTTCTGGAAACACCATATATTTT
cdr3_aa: CASSPSGNTIYF

clone_size: NA
d_call: TRBD1
v_call: TRBV5-1
j_call: TRBJ1-2
cdr3_nt: TGCGCCAGCAGCTTGGCCAGGGGGCCAAGCTATGGCTACACCTTC
cdr3_aa: CASSLARGPSYGYTF

clone_size: NA
d_call: NA
v_call: TRBV5-1
j_call: TRBJ1-5
cdr3_nt: TGCGCCAGCAGCTTGGAAGGGGACTGGGGCCAGCCCCAGCATTTT
cdr3_aa: CASSLEGDWGQPQHF

clone_size: once
d_call: TRBD1
v_call: TRBV29-1
j_call: TRBJ1-2
cdr3_nt: TGCAGCGTGGACCGGGACAGGTCGAACTATGGCTACACCTTC
cdr3_aa: CSVDRDRSNYGYTF

clone_size: NA
d_call: NA
v_call: TRBV2
j_call: TRBJ1-1
cdr3_nt: TGTGCCAGCAGTGAAGCGGTCAGGGCGAACACTGAAGCTTTCTTT
cdr3_aa: CASSEAVRANTEAFF

clone_size: NA
d_call: NA
v_call: TRBV9
j_call: TRBJ1-1
cdr3_nt: TGTGCCAGCAGCGTTTCTCCAGACACTGAAGCTTTCTTT
cdr3_aa: CASSVSPDTEAFF

clone_size: NA
d_call: TRBD1
v_call: TRBV6-6
j_call: TRBJ1-2
cdr3_nt: TGTGCCAGCAGTTCGGGACAGGGAGTAGGAGGCTACACCTTC
cdr3_aa: CASSSGQGVGGYTF

clone_size: NA
d_call: NA
v_call: TRBV6-5
j_call: TRBJ2-4
cdr3_nt: TGTGCCAGCAGTTTCGGACGGAATATAGCCAAAAACATTCAGTACTTC
cdr3_aa: CASSFGRNIAKNIQYF

clone_size: NA
d_call: TRBD1
v_call: TRBV19
j_call: TRBJ2-7
cdr3_nt: TGTGCCAGTAGTATAACAGGGGGTTCCAACGAGCAGTACTTC
cdr3_aa: CASSITGGSNEQYF

clone_size: once
d_call: NA
v_call: TRBV18
j_call: TRBJ1-2
cdr3_nt: TGTGCCAGCTCACCCTCTGTTGACAGCTATGGCTACACCTTC
cdr3_aa: CASSPSVDSYGYTF

clone_size: NA
d_call: NA
v_call: TRBV2
j_call: TRBJ2-7
cdr3_nt: TGTGCCAGCAGTGTCGACCTAATTTGGTACTTC
cdr3_aa: CASSVDLIWYF

clone_size: NA
d_call: TRBD1
v_call: TRBV29-1
j_call: TRBJ1-6
cdr3_nt: TGCAGCGCCCGGGGGACAGGGAGGGCACCCCTCCACTTT
cdr3_aa: CSARGTGRAPLHF

clone_size: NA
d_call: NA
v_call: TRBV28
j_call: TRBJ2-4
cdr3_nt: TGTGCCAGCAGTTTATTACTTGGAAGGGGCAACATTCAGTACTTC
cdr3_aa: CASSLLLGRGNIQYF

clone_size: NA
d_call: NA
v_call: TRBV9
j_call: TRBJ1-6
cdr3_nt: TGTGCCAGCAGCCCGACCAGGGGCGGTTATTCACCCCTCCACTTT
cdr3_aa: CASSPTRGGYSPLHF

clone_size: NA
d_call: TRBD1
v_call: TRBV6-1
j_call: TRBJ2-1
cdr3_nt: TGTGCCAGCAGCCCCGGGACAGCTCGGGGTGAGCAGTTCTTC
cdr3_aa: CASSPGTARGEQFF

clone_size: NA
d_call: NA
v_call: TRBV6-6
j_call: TRBJ1-1
cdr3_nt: TGTGCCAGCAGTTACTCGCAGAACACTGAAGCTTTCTTT
cdr3_aa: CASSYSQNTEAFF

clone_size: few
d_call: TRBD1
v_call: TRBV7-2
j_call: TRBJ2-7
cdr3_nt: TGTGCCAGCAGCTCCTCAGGGGGCTACGAGCAGTACTTC
cdr3_aa: CASSSSGGYEQYF

clone_size: NA
d_call: NA
v_call: TRBV6-5
j_call: TRBJ2-5
cdr3_nt: TGTGCCAGCCGTAACCCGGGCGGGGAGACCCAGTACTTC
cdr3_aa: CASRNPGGETQYF

clone_size: once
d_call: TRBD2
v_call: TRBV7-6
j_call: TRBJ2-5
cdr3_nt: TGTGCCAGCAGCTTAATGGTAGCGGGGGGCCAAGAGACCCAGTACTTC
cdr3_aa: CASSLMVAGGQETQYF

clone_size: NA
d_call: TRBD1
v_call: TRBV18
j_call: TRBJ2-7
cdr3_nt: TGTGCCAGCTCCCCCGGGACAGGACCCTACGAGCAGTACTTC
cdr3_aa: CASSPGTGPYEQYF

clone_size: NA
d_call: NA
v_call: TRBV9
j_call: TRBJ1-3
cdr3_nt: TGTGCCAGCAGCGCCCGCACTGGAAACACCATATATTTT
cdr3_aa: CASSARTGNTIYF

clone_size: NA
d_call: NA
v_call: TRBV9
j_call: TRBJ2-7
cdr3_nt: TGTGCCAGCAGCGTAGGCCCAGGGATTTACGAGCAGTACTTC
cdr3_aa: CASSVGPGIYEQYF

clone_size: NA
d_call: NA
v_call: TRBV14
j_call: TRBJ1-1
cdr3_nt: TGTGCCAGCAGCGCCCCACAAGGGCGGGCTTTCTTT
cdr3_aa: CASSAPQGRAFF

clone_size: NA
d_call: TRBD1
v_call: TRBV7-3
j_call: TRBJ1-2
cdr3_nt: TGTGCCAGCAGCTTAGCCGGGACAGGGGGAGGATTGGTCTATGGCTACACCTTC
cdr3_aa: CASSLAGTGGGLVYGYTF

clone_size: NA
d_call: NA
v_call: TRBV5-1
j_call: TRBJ1-6
cdr3_nt: TGCGCCAGCAGCAGGACTGGGAGCACCTATAATTCACCCCTCCACTTT
cdr3_aa: CASSRTGSTYNSPLHF

clone_size: NA
d_call: NA
v_call: TRBV29-1
j_call: TRBJ1-2
cdr3_nt: TGCAGCGCTGGCGGGCAGACGGCGGACTATGGCTACACCTTC
cdr3_aa: CSAGGQTADYGYTF

clone_size: NA
d_call: NA
v_call: TRBV21-1
j_call: TRBJ2-1
cdr3_nt: TGTGCCTTCCGGGCGGAGGGGCCACACAATGAGCAGTTCTTC
cdr3_aa: CAFRAEGPHNEQFF